Below are 24 T cell receptor beta chains sequenced from a single sample in a study of CD8 T cells in ankylosing spondylitis. TCRdb re-called the 5' RACE reads with MiXCR, one entry per CDR3 protein. The data show 300,000 to 350,000 distinct CDR3 sequences, around 20% seen once. Sequencing was done on a sample of blood, either unsorted or a sorted T cell fraction (not recorded which). The receptors derive from a female donor with ankylosing spondylitis or in good health (not recorded which).

This clonotype showed up just a few times. V and J are TRBV7-3 and TRBJ2-1; 9 bases agree with TRBD2. Losses at the gene ends were 4 bases for V and 7 bases for J; bases not matched to a gene: 5. The CDR3 runs to 14 residues. Germline V gene sequence: CDR1 SGHTA, CDR2 FQGTGA. The CDR3 is CASSSAGGVNEQFF. The CDR3 nucleotides are TGTGCCAGCAGCTCAGCGGGAGGAGTTAATGAGCAGTTCTTC.

This clonotype was counted between two and nine times. The genes are TRBV6-1 and TRBJ1-4, with TRBD1 matching over 10 bases. V gave up 7 bases and J gave up 7 bases; unmatched junction bases: 15. Germline V CDR1 and CDR2: MNHNS, SASEGT. This CDR3 is 17 amino acids long. The CDR3 region has the DNA TGTGCCAGCAAACCGGGACAGGGGTACCGGAGATTTGAAAAACTGTTTTTT. Its protein product is CASKPGQGYRRFEKLFF.

This clonotype turned up a few times. The V call is TRBV20-1, the J call TRBJ2-3, with 14 bases aligning to TRBD2. Trimming took 5 bases from V and 4 from J; bases not matched to a gene: 5. This CDR3 region has 15 residues. Germline CDR1 is DFQATT and CDR2 is SNEGSKA (reference sequence). CDR3 sequence reads: CSASGTSGRADTQYF. The DNA of the CDR3 is TGCAGTGCTTCTGGGACTAGCGGGAGAGCAGATACGCAGTATTTT.

The chain employs TRBV4-3 and TRBJ1-2; possibly TRBD1 for D (6 bases). The germline V gene encodes CDR1 LGHNA and CDR2 YSLEER. The V end lost 4 bases, the J end lost 8 bases, and 14 bases lay between the germline ends. The CDR3 totals 13 residues. As DNA, the CDR3 is TGCGCCAGCAGCCGGGGGGCAGGACACGGCTACACCTTC. Translation: CASSRGAGHGYTF.

CDR3 coding DNA: TGCAGTGCCGGATCCCCAGGACACAATGAGCAGTTCTTC. This sequence encodes CSAGSPGHNEQFF. J is TRBJ2-1 and V is TRBV20-1, with D unclear. CDR1 and CDR2 (germline): DFQATT, SNEGSKA (reference sequence). V lost 6 bases to trimming and J lost 5 bases, with 14 bases between them. This CDR3 has 13 amino acids.

This sequence joins TRBV6-1 and TRBJ2-5, with 7 bases aligning to TRBD2. The CDR3 is 15 amino acids. Germline V gene sequence: CDR1 MNHNS, CDR2 SASEGT. V lost 5 bases, J lost 7 bases, and 13 bases stayed unmatched. CDR3 amino acids: CASSRAGTGAGTQYF. The CDR3 DNA reads TGTGCCAGCAGTCGAGCGGGAACCGGAGCCGGGACCCAGTACTTC.

This clonotype was recorded at least ten times. The chain links TRBV30 to TRBJ2-1, with TRBD2 matching 7 bases. The CDR3 runs 15 residues. Germline trimming cut 5 bases from V and 5 bases from J; bases unmatched to any gene: 12. The germline V gene encodes CDR1 GTSNPN and CDR2 SVGIG (reference sequence). CDR3 in DNA: TGTGCCTGGTCATTGGGGAGGGCCTGGGACAATGAGCAGTTCTTC. Translating it yields CAWSLGRAWDNEQFF.

The chain links TRBV7-9 to TRBJ2-7; D tentatively fits TRBD1 or TRBD2 (5 bases each). V lost 3 bases and J lost 2, with 14 bases in between. The CDR3 consists of 15 residues. The germline V gene has CDR1 SEHNR and CDR2 FQNEAQ (reference sequence). The CDR3 loop reads CASSFSGTGTYEQYF. The CDR3, as DNA: TGTGCCAGCAGCTTTTCCGGGACGGGCACCTACGAGCAGTACTTC.

The CDR3 here is CASSLGARYTQYF. The CDR3 coding sequence is TGTGCCAGCAGTTTGGGGGCCAGGTATACGCAGTATTTT. The chain combines TRBV12-3 or TRBV12-4 with TRBJ2-3; possible D gene TRBD1, 6 bases. This CDR3 has 13 amino acids. V was clipped by 3 bases and J by 7 bases, with 11 bases between them.

This clonotype came up a few times. The chain is built from TRBV5-5 and TRBJ2-1; 8 nucleotides line up with TRBD2. Germline-derived CDR1 and CDR2 are SGHKS and YYEKEE (reference sequence). Unmatched junction bases numbered 5, after V lost 5 bases and J lost 7 bases. This CDR3 comprises 13 residues. CDR3 nucleotide sequence: TGTGCCAGCAGAGGGACTAGGATTAATGAGCAGTTCTTC. It translates to CASRGTRINEQFF.

This clonotype was observed many times. The rearrangement joins TRBV29-1 to TRBJ1-1, with D possibly TRBD1 on 5 matching bases. CDR3 length: 11 residues. The ends were cut back, 4 bases at V and 7 bases at J, with 10 bases in the middle. Germline CDR1 SQVTM, CDR2 ANQGSEA. CDR3 sequence (DNA): TGCAGCGTTGTCGGGGGGAGTGAAGCTTTCTTT. Residues: CSVVGGSEAFF.

The rearrangement uses TRBV25-1 and TRBJ1-5, with D uncertain. The V gene lost 11 bases and the J gene lost 4 bases, with 18 bases spanning the gap. The CDR3 extends over 14 amino acids. CDR1 and CDR2 from the germline V gene are MGHDK and SYGVNS. The CDR3 loop reads CASKIPVKNQPQHF. CDR3 nucleotide sequence: TGTGCCTCTAAGATCCCAGTTAAGAATCAGCCCCAGCATTTT.

Comment on this clonotype: A junction boundary mismatches the germline segment, possibly from a read error. The chain couples TRBV12-3 or TRBV12-4 to TRBJ2-1, with D unresolved. The CDR3 consists of 13 residues. The CDR3: CASSLQIYTEQFF. DNA of the CDR3: TGTGCCAGCAGTTTACAGATCTACACTGAGCAGTTCTTC.

The rearrangement links TRBV21-1 to TRBJ2-7; TRBD1 is the table's D call and was not checked against the DNA. TRBV21-1 is a recognized pseudogene. The CDR3 extends over 15 amino acids. CDR3 sequence reads: CASSYSYPGPYEQYF. As DNA, the CDR3 is TGTGCCAGCAGCTACAGCTACCCGGGGCCCTACGAGCAGTACTTC.

This chain uses TRBV10-3 with TRBJ1-3, with unresolved D. From germline, CDR1 is ENHRY and CDR2 SYGVKD. Trimming cost V 3 bases and J 2 bases, with 8 bases left between them. The CDR3 consists of 14 residues. CDR3 nucleotides: TGTGCCATCAGTGAATCGGGGACTGGAAACACCATATATTTT. Translating it yields CAISESGTGNTIYF.

The genes are TRBV18 and TRBJ2-4; either TRBD1 or TRBD2 may supply D (6 bases each). The CDR3 extends over 14 amino acids. V shed 3 bases and J shed 7 bases, with 13 bases lying between them. Germline values: CDR1 KGHSH, CDR2 LQKENI. The CDR3 sequence: CASSPYGGVNIQYF. The CDR3 bases are TGTGCCAGCTCACCCTACGGGGGCGTGAACATTCAGTACTTC. The full variable domain, its missing parts supplied by reference TRBV18 and TRBJ2-4, is NAGVMQNPRHLVRRRGQEARLRCSPMKGHSHVYWYRQLPEEGLKFMVYLQKENIIDESGMPKERFSAEFPKEGPSILRIQQVVRGDSAAYFCASSPYGGVNIQYFGAGTRLSVL.

This clonotype was counted between two and nine times. This sequence joins TRBV7-2 and TRBJ2-7; D perhaps matches TRBD2 (6 bases). The CDR3 is 14 residues long. V gave up 4 bases and J gave up 6 bases, with 16 bases separating them. The germline gives CDR1 SGHTA, CDR2 FQGNSA. CDR3 region: CASSYARLGAEQYF. The CDR3 bases are TGTGCCAGCAGCTACGCGAGACTAGGCGCCGAGCAGTACTTC.

This clonotype has ten or more counts. The rearrangement joins TRBV11-2 to TRBJ1-1, with D tentatively TRBD1 (5 bases). Trimming left V 7 bases short and J 1 base short, with 7 bases between. Germline V CDR1 and CDR2: SGHAT, FQNNGV. This CDR3 has 12 amino acids. The chain's CDR3 is CASNRPNTEAFF. CDR3 bases: TGTGCCAGCAACAGGCCGAACACTGAAGCTTTCTTT. Full variable domain (outside the CDR3, taken from reference TRBV11-2 and TRBJ1-1): EAGVAQSPRYKIIEKRQSVAFWCNPISGHATLYWYQQILGQGPKLLIQFQNNGVVDDSQLPKDRFSAERLKGVDSTLKIQPAKLEDSAVYLCASNRPNTEAFFGQGTRLTVV.

This clonotype was seen a handful of times. V is TRBV7-2 and J is TRBJ2-2, with D unresolved. The CDR3 spans 14 residues. V was shortened by 4 bases and J by 3 bases, with 9 bases between the two germline ends. Germline CDR1 reads SGHTA; CDR2 reads FQGNSA. The CDR3, as DNA: TGTGCCAGCAGCTGGAAGGGTGACACCGGGGAGCTGTTTTTT. Its translation is CASSWKGDTGELFF.

This clonotype was detected only a few times. This chain connects TRBV5-5 to TRBJ2-1, with D hard to call. Germline CDR1 and CDR2: SGHKS and YYEKEE (reference sequence). Trimming took off 5 bases at V and 1 base at J, with 13 bases between the two ends. The CDR3 consists of 15 residues. CDR3 DNA sequence: TGTGCCAGCAGACCCACGATGGGGTCCTACAATGAGCAGTTCTTC. Its protein product is CASRPTMGSYNEQFF.

The chain recombines TRBV5-5 with TRBJ2-7, with 7 bases matching TRBD2. V lost 3 bases and J lost 5; bases outside the gene matches: 8. This CDR3 has 14 residues. Germline V gives CDR1 SGHKS, CDR2 YYEKEE (reference sequence). CDR3 DNA sequence: TGTGCCAGCAGCTGGCCGCGGGGGTCCCACGAGCAGTACTTC. Its protein product is CASSWPRGSHEQYF.

This clonotype has more than one count but fewer than ten. The chain combines TRBV9 with TRBJ2-3; no definite D call. Trimming pared 4 bases from V and 2 bases from J, leaving 11 bases between. Germline lookup yields CDR1 SGDLS and CDR2 YYNGEE. This CDR3 spans 14 amino acids. DNA of the CDR3: TGTGCCAGCAGCCCCCGACCCGACACAGATACGCAGTATTTT. Amino acid sequence: CASSPRPDTDTQYF.

This clonotype was counted between two and nine times. The chain recombines TRBV29-1 with TRBJ2-1; 11 bases fit TRBD2. Per the germline V gene, CDR1 is SQVTM and CDR2 is ANQGSEA. This CDR3 spans 15 amino acids. The trim removed 7 bases at V and 1 base at J, leaving 6 bases unmatched. Here the CDR3 DNA reads TGCAGCGGACAACGGACTAGCGGGTCCTACAATGAGCAGTTCTTC. It encodes CSGQRTSGSYNEQFF.

This clonotype was recorded a few times. The rearrangement uses TRBV20-1 and TRBJ1-1, with 7 nucleotides matching TRBD1. The CDR3 consists of 17 residues. The V gene end was trimmed by 0 bases and the J gene end by 1 base; junction bases not matched to a gene: 11. The germline CDR1 and CDR2 sequences are DFQATT and SNEGSKA (reference sequence). The CDR3 nucleotides read TGCAGTGCTAGAGATCCCGTTGGGACAGCGACGAACACTGAAGCTTTCTTT. Translation gives CSARDPVGTATNTEAFF.